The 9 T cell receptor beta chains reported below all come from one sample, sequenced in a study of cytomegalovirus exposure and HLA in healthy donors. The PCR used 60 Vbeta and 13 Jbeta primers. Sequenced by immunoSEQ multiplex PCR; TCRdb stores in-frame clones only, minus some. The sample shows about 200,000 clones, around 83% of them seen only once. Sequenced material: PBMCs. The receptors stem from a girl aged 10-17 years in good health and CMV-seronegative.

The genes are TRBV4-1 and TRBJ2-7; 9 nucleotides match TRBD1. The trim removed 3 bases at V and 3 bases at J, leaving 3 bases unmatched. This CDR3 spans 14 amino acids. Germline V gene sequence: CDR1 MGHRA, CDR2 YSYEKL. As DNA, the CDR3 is TGCGCCAGCAGCCACAGGGACAGGGACTACGAGCAGTACTTC. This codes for CASSHRDRDYEQYF.

CDR3 region: CASLRAGVYF. CDR3 DNA: TGTGCCAGCCTACGGGCAGGGGTATACTTC. V and J are TRBV6-1 and TRBJ2-7; tentatively, D is TRBD1 (6 bases). Germline CDR1 MNHNS, CDR2 SASEGT. V was pared by 8 bases and J by 13 bases, with 15 bases between. CDR3 size: 10 residues.

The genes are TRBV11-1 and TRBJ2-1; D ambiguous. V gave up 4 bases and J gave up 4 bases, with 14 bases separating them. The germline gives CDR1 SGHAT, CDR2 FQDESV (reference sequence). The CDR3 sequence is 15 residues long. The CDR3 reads CASSSVVGVYNEQFF. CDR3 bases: TGTGCCAGCAGCTCGGTGGTCGGAGTTTACAATGAGCAGTTCTTC.

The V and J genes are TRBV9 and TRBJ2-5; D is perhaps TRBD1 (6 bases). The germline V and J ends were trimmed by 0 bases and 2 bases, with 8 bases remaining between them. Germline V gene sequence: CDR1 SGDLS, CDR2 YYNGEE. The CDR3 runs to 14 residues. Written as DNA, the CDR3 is TGTGCCAGCAGCGTAGGGACAGCTCAAGAGACCCAGTACTTC. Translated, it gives CASSVGTAQETQYF.

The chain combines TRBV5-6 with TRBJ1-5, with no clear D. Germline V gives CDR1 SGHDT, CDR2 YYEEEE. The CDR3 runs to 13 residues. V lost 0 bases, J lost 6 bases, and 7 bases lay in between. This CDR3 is CASSLEAGQPQHF. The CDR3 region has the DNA TGTGCCAGCAGCTTGGAAGCGGGTCAGCCCCAGCATTTT.

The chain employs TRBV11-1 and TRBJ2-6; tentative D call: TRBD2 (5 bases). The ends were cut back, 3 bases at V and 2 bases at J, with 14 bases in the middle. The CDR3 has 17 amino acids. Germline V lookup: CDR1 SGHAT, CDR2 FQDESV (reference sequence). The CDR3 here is CASSFRKTNTGANVLTF. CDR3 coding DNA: TGTGCCAGCAGCTTTAGGAAGACTAATACTGGGGCCAACGTCCTGACTTTC.

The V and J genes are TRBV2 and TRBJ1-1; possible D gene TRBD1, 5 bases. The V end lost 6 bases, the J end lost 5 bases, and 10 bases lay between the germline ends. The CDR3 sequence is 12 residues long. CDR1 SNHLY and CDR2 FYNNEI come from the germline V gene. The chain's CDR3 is CASRNGGTEAFF. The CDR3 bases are TGTGCCAGCAGAAACGGGGGGACTGAAGCTTTCTTT.

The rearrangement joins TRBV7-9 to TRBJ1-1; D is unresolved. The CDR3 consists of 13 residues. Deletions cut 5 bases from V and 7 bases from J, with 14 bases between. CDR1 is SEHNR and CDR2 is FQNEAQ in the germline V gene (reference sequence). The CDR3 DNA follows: TGTGCCAGCAGCCCAGGCCAGTGGTTTGAAGCTTTCTTT. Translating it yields CASSPGQWFEAFF. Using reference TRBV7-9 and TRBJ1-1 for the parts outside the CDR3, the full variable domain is DTGVSQNPRHKITKRGQNVTFRCDPISEHNRLYWYRQTLGQGPEFLTYFQNEAQLEKSRLLSDRFSAERPKGSFSTLEIQRTEQGDSAMYLCASSPGQWFEAFFGQGTRLTVV.

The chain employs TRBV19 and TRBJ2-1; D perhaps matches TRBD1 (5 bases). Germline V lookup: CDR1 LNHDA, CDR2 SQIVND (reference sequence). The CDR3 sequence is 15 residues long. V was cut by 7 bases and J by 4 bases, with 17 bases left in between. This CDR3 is CASNPTGKNYNEQFF. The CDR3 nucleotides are TGTGCCAGTAACCCCACAGGAAAAAATTACAATGAGCAGTTCTTC.